The clone carrying this T cell receptor beta chain appeared many times. Its target is unknown. The sample originates from a study of Graves' ophthalmopathy and Graves' hyperthyroidism. Findings and caveats of the study: The model flagged ophthalmopathy progression at approximately 66% sensitivity and roughly 72% specificity.

As the template, RNA transcripts were used to amplify TCR beta CDR3 regions. HTBI-primed RT-PCR formed the first round, and a multiplex PCR formed the second. TCRdb re-derived calls from the multiplex PCR reads in MiXCR, one entry per CDR3 protein. The sample lists some 160,000 distinct CDR3 sequences; under 45% were seen once. The CDR3 runs to 14 residues. Trimming cost V 5 bases and J 1 base; bases outside gene matches: 1. Sequencing was performed on peripheral blood. This chain joins TRBV12-3 or TRBV12-4 and TRBJ1-5; 8 bases fit TRBD1. The source of this sequence is a man in his thirties or forties with Graves' ophthalmopathy. The CDR3 here is CASSRTGSNQPQHF. The CDR3 DNA reads TGTGCCAGCAGTCGGACAGGGAGCAATCAGCCCCAGCATTTT.